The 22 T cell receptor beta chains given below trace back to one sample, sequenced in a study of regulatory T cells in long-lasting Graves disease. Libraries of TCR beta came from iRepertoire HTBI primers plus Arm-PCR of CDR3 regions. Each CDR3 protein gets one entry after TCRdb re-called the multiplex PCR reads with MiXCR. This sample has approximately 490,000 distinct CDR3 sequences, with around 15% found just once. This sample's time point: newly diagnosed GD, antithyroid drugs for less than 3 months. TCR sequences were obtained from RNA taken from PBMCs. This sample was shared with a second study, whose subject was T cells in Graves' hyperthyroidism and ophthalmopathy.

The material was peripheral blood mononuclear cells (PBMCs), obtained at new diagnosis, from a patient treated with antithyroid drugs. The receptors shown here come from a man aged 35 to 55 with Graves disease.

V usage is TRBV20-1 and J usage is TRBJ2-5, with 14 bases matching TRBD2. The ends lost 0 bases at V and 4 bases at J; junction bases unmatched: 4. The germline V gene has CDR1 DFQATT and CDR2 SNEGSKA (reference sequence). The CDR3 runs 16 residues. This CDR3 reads CSAREGTSGSRETQYF. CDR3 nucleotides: TGCAGTGCTAGAGAAGGGACTAGCGGGAGCCGAGAGACCCAGTACTTC.

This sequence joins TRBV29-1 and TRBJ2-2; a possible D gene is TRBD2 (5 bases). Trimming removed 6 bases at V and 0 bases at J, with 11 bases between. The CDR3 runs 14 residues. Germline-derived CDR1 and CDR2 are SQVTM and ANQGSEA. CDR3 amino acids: CSVARGSNTGELFF. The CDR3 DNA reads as TGCAGCGTGGCTCGGGGTTCGAACACCGGGGAGCTGTTTTTT.

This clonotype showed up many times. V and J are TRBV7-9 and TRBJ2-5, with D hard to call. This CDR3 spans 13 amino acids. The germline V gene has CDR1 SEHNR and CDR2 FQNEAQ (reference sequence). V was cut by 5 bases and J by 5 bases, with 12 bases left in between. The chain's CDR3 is CASSPGGSETQYF. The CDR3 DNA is TGTGCCAGCAGCCCAGGCGGATCGGAGACCCAGTACTTC.

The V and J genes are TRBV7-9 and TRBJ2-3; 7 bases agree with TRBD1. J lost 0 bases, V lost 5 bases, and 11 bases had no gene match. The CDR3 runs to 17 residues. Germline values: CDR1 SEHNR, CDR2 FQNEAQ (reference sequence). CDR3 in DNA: TGTGCCAGCAGCACCAACTCCCAGGGACAGAGCACAGATACGCAGTATTTT. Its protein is CASSTNSQGQSTDTQYF.

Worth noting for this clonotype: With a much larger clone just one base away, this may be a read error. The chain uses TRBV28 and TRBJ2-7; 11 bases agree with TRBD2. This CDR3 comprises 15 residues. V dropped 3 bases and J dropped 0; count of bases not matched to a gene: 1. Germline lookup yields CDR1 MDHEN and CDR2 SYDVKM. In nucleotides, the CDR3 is TGTGCCAGCAGTTTGACTAGCGGGACCTCCTACGAGCAGTACTTC. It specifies CASSLTSGTSYEQYF.

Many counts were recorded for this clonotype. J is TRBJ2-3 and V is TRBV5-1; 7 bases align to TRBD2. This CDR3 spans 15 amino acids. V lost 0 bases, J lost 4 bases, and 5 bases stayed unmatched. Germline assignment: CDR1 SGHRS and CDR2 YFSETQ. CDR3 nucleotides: TGCGCCAGCAGCTTGGGAAATAGCGGGTCAGATACGCAGTATTTT. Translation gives CASSLGNSGSDTQYF.

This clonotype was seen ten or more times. CDR3 in amino acids: CASSLWQGQGSFF. The CDR3 region has the DNA TGTGCCAGCAGTTTGTGGCAGGGCCAAGGTTCTTTCTTT. The V and J genes are TRBV28 and TRBJ1-1, with D tentatively TRBD1 (5 bases). V was cut by 3 bases and J by 12 bases, with 17 bases left in between. The CDR3 contains 13 residues. Germline-derived CDR1 and CDR2 are MDHEN and SYDVKM.

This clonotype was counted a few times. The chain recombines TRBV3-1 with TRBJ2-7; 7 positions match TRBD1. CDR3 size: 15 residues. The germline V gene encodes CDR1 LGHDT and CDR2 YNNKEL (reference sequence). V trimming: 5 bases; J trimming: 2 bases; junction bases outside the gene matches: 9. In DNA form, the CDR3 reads TGTGCCAGCAGCAGGACCGCACAGGGGCCCTACGAGCAGTACTTC. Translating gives CASSRTAQGPYEQYF.

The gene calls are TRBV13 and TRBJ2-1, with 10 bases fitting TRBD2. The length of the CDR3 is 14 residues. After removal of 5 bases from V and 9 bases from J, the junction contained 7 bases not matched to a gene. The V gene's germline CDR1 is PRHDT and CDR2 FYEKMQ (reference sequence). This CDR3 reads CASSTSGRAGEQFF. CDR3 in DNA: TGTGCCAGCAGCACCAGCGGGAGGGCCGGTGAGCAGTTCTTC.

Here the CDR3 reads CASSIGRQAYNEQFF. CDR3 sequence (DNA): TGTGCCAGTAGTATAGGCCGACAGGCCTACAATGAGCAGTTCTTC. The rearrangement uses TRBV19 and TRBJ2-1; weak D call: TRBD1 (6 bases). Germline V lookup: CDR1 LNHDA, CDR2 SQIVND (reference sequence). CDR3 length equals 15 residues. V dropped 1 base and J dropped 2 bases, with 9 bases sitting between them.

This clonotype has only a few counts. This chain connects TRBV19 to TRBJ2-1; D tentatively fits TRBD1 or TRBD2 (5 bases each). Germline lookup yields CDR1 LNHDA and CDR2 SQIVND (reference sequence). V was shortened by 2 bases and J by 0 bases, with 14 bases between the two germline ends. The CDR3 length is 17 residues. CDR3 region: CASSIPRGRSSYNEQFF. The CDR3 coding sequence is TGTGCCAGTAGTATACCACGGGGCAGGAGCTCCTACAATGAGCAGTTCTTC.

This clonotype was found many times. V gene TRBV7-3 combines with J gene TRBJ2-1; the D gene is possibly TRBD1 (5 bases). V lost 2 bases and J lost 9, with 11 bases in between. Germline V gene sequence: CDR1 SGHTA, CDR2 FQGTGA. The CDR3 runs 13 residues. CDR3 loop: CASSLQGMGEQFF. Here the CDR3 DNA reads TGTGCCAGCAGCTTACAGGGTATGGGTGAGCAGTTCTTC.

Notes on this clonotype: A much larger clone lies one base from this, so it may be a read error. The CDR3 loop is CSARDLRRTLSTEAFF. The CDR3 bases are TGCAGTGCTAGAGATCTTCGACGGACCCTGAGCACTGAAGCTTTCTTT. The V gene is TRBV20-1, the J gene TRBJ1-1; D is uncertain. V shed 0 bases and J shed 4 bases, with 18 bases lying between them. The CDR3 is made up of 16 amino acids. Germline CDR1 is DFQATT and CDR2 is SNEGSKA (reference sequence).

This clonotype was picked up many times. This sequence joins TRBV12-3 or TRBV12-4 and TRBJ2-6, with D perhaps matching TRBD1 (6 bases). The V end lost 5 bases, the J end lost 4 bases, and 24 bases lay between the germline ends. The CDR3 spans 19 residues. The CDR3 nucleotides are TGTGCCAGCAGTCCTTTCAGTCGGACAGCCGCTCTCGGGGCCAACGTCCTGACTTTC. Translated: CASSPFSRTAALGANVLTF.

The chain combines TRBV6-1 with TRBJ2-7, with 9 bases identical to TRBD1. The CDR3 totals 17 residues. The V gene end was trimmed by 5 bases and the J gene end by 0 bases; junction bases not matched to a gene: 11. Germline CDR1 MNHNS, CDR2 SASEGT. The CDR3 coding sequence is TGTGCCAGCAGTCGTCGGACAGGGGCCGCGATCTCCTACGAGCAGTACTTC. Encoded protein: CASSRRTGAAISYEQYF.

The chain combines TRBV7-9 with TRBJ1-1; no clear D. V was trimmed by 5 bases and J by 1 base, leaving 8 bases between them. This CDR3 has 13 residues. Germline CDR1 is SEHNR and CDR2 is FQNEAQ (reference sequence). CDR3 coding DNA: TGTGCCAGCAGCCCGCCAACGAACACTGAAGCTTTCTTT. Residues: CASSPPTNTEAFF. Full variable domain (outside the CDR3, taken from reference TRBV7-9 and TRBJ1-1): DTGVSQNPRHKITKRGQNVTFRCDPISEHNRLYWYRQTLGQGPEFLTYFQNEAQLEKSRLLSDRFSAERPKGSFSTLEIQRTEQGDSAMYLCASSPPTNTEAFFGQGTRLTVV.

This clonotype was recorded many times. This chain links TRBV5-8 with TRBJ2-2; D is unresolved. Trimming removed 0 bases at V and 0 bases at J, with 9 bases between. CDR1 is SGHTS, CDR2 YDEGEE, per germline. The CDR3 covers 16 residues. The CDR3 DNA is TGTGCCAGCAGCTTGGGTTATGGCTCGAACACCGGGGAGCTGTTTTTT. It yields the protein CASSLGYGSNTGELFF.

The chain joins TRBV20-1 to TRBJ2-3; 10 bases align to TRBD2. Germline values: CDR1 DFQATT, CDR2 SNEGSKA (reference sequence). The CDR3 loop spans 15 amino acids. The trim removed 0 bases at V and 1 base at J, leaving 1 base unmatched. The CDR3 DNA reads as TGCAGTGCTAGAGACACTAGCGGGGGCACAGATACGCAGTATTTT. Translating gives CSARDTSGGTDTQYF.

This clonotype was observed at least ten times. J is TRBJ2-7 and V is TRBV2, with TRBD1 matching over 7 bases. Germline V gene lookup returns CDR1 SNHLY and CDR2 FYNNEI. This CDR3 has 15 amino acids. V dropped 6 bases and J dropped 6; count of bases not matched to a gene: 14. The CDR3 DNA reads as TGTGCCAGCAGCGAGGACAGGTTGATACTCTCCGAGCAGTACTTC. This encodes CASSEDRLILSEQYF.

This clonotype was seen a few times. The CDR3: CASSPKPGAADTQYF. For the CDR3, the DNA is TGTGCCAGCTCACCAAAGCCGGGAGCGGCAGATACGCAGTATTTT. This rearrangement joins TRBV18 to TRBJ2-3; the D gene is possibly TRBD2 (6 bases). V was trimmed by 2 bases and J by 4 bases, leaving 13 bases between them. This CDR3 is 15 amino acids long. The germline V gene encodes CDR1 KGHSH and CDR2 LQKENI.

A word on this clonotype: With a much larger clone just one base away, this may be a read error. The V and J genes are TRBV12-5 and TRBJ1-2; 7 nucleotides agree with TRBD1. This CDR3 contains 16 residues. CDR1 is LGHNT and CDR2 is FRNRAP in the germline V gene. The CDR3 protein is CAGGSTLTRQGDGYTF. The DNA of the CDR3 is TGTGCTGGTGGTTCGACGCTCACTCGACAGGGCGATGGCTACACCTTC.

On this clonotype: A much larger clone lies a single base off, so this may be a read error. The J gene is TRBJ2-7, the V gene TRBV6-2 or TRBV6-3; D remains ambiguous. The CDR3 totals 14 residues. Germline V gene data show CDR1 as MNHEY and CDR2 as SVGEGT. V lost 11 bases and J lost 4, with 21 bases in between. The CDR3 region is CAGTSSQTRYEQYF. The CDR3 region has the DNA TGTGCCGGCACCTCGTCACAAACCCGATACGAGCAGTACTTC.